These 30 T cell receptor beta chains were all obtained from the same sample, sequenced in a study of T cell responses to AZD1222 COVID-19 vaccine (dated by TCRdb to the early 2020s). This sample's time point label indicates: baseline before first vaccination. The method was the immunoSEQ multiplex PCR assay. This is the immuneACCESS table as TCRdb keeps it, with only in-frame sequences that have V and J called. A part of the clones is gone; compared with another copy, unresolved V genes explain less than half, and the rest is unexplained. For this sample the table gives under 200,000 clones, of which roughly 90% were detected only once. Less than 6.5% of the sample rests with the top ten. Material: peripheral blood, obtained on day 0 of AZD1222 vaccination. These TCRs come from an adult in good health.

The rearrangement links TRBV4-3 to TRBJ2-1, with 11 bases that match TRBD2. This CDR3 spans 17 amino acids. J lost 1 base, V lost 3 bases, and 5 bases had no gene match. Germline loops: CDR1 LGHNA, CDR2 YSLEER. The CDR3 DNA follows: TGCGCCAGCAGCCAGTTTAGCGGGGGGGCGTCCTACAATGAGCAGTTCTTC. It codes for CASSQFSGGASYNEQFF.

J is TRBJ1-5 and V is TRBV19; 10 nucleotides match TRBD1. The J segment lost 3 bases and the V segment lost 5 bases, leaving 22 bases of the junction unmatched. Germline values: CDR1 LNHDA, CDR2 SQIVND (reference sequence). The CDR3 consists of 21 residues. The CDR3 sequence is CASSVGFRWTGGPQTNQPQHF. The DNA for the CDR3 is TGTGCCAGTAGTGTTGGGTTCAGGTGGACAGGGGGTCCCCAGACCAATCAGCCCCAGCATTTT.

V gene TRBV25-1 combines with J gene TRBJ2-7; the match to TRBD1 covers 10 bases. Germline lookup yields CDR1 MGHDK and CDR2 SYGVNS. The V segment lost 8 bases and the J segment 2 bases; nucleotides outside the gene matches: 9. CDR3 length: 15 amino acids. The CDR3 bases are TGTGCCAGCGGGGGACAGGGGAGAAGCACCTACGAGCAGTACTTC. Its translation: CASGGQGRSTYEQYF.

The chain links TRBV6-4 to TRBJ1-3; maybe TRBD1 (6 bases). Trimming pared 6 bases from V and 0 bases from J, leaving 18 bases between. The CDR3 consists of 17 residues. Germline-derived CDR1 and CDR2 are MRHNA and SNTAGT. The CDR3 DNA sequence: TGTGCCAGCAGCGGAAGACAGGCCTTCCCCTCTGGAAACACCATATATTTT. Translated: CASSGRQAFPSGNTIYF.

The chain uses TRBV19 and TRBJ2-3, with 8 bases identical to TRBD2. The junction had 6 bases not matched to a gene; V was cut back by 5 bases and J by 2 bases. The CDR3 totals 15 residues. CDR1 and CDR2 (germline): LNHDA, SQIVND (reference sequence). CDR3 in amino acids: CASSLAGSPTDTQYF. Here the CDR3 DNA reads TGTGCCAGTAGTTTAGCGGGGTCCCCCACAGATACGCAGTATTTT.

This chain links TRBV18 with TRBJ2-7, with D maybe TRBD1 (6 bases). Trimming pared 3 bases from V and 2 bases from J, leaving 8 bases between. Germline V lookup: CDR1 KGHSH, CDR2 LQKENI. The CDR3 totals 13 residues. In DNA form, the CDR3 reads TGTGCCAGCTCACCGACAGGTACCTACGAGCAGTACTTC. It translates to CASSPTGTYEQYF.

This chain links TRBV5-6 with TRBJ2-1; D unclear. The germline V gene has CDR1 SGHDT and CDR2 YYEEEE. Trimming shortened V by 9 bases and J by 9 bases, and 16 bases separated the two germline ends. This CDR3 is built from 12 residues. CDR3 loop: CATRSPSGEQFF. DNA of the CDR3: TGTGCCACCAGGTCCCCCTCGGGTGAGCAGTTCTTC.

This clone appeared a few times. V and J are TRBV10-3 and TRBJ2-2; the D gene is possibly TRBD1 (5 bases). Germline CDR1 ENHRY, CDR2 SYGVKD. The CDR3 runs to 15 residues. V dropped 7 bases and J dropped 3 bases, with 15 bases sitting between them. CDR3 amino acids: CAITAGYSDTGELFF. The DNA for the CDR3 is TGTGCCATCACCGCAGGGTATTCGGACACCGGGGAGCTGTTTTTT.

CDR3 amino acids: CSVEDQGKRTEAFF. Written as DNA, the CDR3 is TGCAGCGTTGAAGATCAAGGGAAACGCACTGAAGCTTTCTTT. V gene TRBV29-1 combines with J gene TRBJ1-1, with D unresolved. Germline values: CDR1 SQVTM, CDR2 ANQGSEA. CDR3 length: 14 residues. Trimming removed 0 bases from V and 4 bases from J, with 12 bases in between.

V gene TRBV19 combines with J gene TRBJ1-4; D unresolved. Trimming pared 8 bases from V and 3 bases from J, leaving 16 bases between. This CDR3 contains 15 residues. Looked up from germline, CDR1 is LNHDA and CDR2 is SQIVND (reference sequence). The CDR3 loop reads CASGESLLPNEKLFF. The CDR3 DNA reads TGTGCCAGTGGCGAAAGCTTGCTCCCTAATGAAAAACTGTTTTTT.

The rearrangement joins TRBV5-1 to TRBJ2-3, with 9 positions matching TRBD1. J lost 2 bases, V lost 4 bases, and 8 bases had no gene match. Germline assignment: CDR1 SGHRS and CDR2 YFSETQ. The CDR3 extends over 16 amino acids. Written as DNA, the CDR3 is TGCGCCAGCAGCCTGCGGGACAGGGAGTTCACAGATACGCAGTATTTT. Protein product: CASSLRDREFTDTQYF.

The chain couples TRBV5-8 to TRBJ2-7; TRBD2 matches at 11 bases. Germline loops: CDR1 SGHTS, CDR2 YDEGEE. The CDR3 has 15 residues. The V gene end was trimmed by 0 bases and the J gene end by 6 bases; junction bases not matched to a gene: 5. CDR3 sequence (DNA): TGTGCCAGCAGCTTGGAGGTAGCGGGAGGGCGCGAGCAGTACTTC. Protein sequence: CASSLEVAGGREQYF.

CDR3 amino acids: CASSVGPQSPGAEAFF. The CDR3 region has the DNA TGTGCCAGCAGCGTAGGACCCCAGTCCCCGGGGGCTGAAGCTTTCTTT. The chain employs TRBV9 and TRBJ1-1; possible D gene TRBD1, 5 bases. The CDR3 totals 16 residues. Trimming removed 0 bases at V and 6 bases at J, with 18 bases between. Looked up from germline, CDR1 is SGDLS and CDR2 is YYNGEE.

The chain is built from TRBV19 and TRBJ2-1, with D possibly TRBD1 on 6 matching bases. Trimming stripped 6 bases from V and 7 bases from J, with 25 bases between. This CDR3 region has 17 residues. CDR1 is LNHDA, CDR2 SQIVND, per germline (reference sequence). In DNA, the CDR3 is TGTGCCAGTAGCCTCGGGACAAGGGCCCGGCAAGGGAATGAGCAGTTCTTC. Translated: CASSLGTRARQGNEQFF. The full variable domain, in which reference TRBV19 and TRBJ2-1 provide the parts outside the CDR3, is DGGITQSPKYLFRKEGQNVTLSCEQNLNHDAMYWYRQDPGQGLRLIYYSQIVNDFQKGDIAEGYSVSREKKESFPLTVTSAQKNPTAFYLCASSLGTRARQGNEQFFGPGTRLTVL.

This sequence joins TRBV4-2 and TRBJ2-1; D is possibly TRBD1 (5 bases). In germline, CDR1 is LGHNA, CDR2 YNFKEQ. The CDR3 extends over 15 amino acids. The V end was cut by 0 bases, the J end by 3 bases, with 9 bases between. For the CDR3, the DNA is TGTGCCAGCAGCCAAGAGGACAAGAACTACAATGAGCAGTTCTTC. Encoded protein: CASSQEDKNYNEQFF.

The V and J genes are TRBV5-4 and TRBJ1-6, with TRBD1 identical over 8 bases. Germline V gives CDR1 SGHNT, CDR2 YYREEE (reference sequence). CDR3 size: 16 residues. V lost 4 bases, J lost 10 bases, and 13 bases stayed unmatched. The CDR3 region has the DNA TGTGCCAGCAGCACCCCGCGGACAGGGTCGACCTCACCCCTCCACTTT. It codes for CASSTPRTGSTSPLHF.

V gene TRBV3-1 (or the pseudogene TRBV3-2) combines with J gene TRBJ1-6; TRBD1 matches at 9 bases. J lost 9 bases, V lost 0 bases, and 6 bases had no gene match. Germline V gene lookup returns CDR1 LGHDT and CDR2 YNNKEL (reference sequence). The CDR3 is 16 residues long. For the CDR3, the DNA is TGTGCCAGCAGCCAAGATCCTGGGACAGGGAGTTCACCCCTCCACTTT. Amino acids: CASSQDPGTGSSPLHF.

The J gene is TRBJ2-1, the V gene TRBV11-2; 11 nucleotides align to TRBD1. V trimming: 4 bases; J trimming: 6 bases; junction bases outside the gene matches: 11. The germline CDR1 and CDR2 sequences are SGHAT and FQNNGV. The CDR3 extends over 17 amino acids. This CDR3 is CASSSGQGVPPGNEQFF. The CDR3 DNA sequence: TGTGCCAGCAGCTCGGGACAGGGGGTTCCGCCGGGCAATGAGCAGTTCTTC. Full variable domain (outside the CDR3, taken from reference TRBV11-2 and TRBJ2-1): EAGVAQSPRYKIIEKRQSVAFWCNPISGHATLYWYQQILGQGPKLLIQFQNNGVVDDSQLPKDRFSAERLKGVDSTLKIQPAKLEDSAVYLCASSSGQGVPPGNEQFFGPGTRLTVL.

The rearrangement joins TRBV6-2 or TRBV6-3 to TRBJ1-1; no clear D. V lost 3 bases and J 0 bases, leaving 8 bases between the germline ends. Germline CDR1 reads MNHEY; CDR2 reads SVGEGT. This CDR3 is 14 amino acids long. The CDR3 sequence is CASSYHDMNTEAFF. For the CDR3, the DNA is TGTGCCAGCAGTTATCACGACATGAACACTGAAGCTTTCTTT.

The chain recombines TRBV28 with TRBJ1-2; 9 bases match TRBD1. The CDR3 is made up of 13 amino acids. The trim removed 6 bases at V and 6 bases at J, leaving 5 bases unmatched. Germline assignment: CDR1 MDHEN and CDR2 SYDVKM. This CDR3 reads CASRETGGDGYTF. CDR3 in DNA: TGTGCCAGCAGGGAAACAGGGGGCGATGGCTACACCTTC.

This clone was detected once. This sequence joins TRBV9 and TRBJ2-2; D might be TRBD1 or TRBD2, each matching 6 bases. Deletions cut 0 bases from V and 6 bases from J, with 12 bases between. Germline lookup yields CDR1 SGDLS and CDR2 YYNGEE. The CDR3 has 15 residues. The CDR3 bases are TGTGCCAGCAGCGTAGCTACGGGGGCCGCCGGGGAGCTGTTTTTT. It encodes CASSVATGAAGELFF.

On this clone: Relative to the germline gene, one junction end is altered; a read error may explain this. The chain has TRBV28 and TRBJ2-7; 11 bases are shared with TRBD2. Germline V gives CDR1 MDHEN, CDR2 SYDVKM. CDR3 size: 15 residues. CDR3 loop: CASSEGLAASDEQYF. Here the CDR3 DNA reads TGTGCCAGCAGTGAGGGACTAGCGGCCTCCGACGAGCAGTACTTC.

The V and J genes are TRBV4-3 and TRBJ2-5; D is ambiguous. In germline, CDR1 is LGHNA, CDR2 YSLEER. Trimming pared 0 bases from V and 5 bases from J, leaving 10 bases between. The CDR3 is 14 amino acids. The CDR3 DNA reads TGCGCCAGCAGCCAAGATTGGAACGGCGAGACCCAGTACTTC. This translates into CASSQDWNGETQYF.

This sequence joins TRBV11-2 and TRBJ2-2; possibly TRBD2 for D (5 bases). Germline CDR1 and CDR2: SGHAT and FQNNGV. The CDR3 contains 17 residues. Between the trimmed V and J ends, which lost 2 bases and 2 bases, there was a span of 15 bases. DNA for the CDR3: TGTGCCAGCAGCTTAAGTTGGGAGACGCTAAACACCGGGGAGCTGTTTTTT. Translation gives CASSLSWETLNTGELFF.

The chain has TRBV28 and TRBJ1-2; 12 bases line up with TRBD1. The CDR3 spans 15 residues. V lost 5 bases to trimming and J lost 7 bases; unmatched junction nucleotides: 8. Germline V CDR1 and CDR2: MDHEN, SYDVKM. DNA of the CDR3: TGTGCCAGCAGTCCATACGGGACAGGGGGCTTTGGCTACACCTTC. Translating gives CASSPYGTGGFGYTF.

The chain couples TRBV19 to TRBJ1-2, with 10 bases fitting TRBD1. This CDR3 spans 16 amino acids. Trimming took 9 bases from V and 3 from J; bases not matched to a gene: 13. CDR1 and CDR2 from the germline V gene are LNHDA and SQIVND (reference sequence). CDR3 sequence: CASNYGDRGSYYGYTF. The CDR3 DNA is TGTGCCAGCAATTACGGGGACAGGGGCTCTTACTATGGCTACACCTTC.

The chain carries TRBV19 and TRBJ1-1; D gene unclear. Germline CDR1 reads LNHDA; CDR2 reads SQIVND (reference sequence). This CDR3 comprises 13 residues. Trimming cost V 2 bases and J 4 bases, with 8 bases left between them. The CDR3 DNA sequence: TGTGCCAGTAGTATAAGGGAGGCCACTGAAGCTTTCTTT. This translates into CASSIREATEAFF.

This CDR3 reads CASSLGGQANLRGSPLHF. DNA of the CDR3: TGTGCCAGCAGTTTAGGAGGACAGGCAAATCTCCGGGGTTCACCCCTCCACTTT. V and J are TRBV28 and TRBJ1-6; 7 nucleotides agree with TRBD1. This CDR3 contains 18 residues. The germline V gene has CDR1 MDHEN and CDR2 SYDVKM. V lost 2 bases and J lost 9; bases outside the gene matches: 16.

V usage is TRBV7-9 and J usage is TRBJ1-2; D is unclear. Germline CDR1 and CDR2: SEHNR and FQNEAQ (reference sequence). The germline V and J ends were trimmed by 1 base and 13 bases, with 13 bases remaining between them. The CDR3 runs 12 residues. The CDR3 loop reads CASSLGDSVCTF. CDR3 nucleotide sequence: TGTGCCAGCAGCTTAGGAGACTCTGTTTGCACCTTC.

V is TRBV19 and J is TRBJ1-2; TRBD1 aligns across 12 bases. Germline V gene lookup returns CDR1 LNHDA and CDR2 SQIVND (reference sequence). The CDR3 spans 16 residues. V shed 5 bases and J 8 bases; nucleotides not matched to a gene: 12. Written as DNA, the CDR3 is TGTGCCAGTAGTGAGACTCCGGGACAGGGGGCGGTCGGCTACACCTTC. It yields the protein CASSETPGQGAVGYTF. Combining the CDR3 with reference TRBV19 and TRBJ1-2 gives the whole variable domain DGGITQSPKYLFRKEGQNVTLSCEQNLNHDAMYWYRQDPGQGLRLIYYSQIVNDFQKGDIAEGYSVSREKKESFPLTVTSAQKNPTAFYLCASSETPGQGAVGYTFGSGTRLTVV.